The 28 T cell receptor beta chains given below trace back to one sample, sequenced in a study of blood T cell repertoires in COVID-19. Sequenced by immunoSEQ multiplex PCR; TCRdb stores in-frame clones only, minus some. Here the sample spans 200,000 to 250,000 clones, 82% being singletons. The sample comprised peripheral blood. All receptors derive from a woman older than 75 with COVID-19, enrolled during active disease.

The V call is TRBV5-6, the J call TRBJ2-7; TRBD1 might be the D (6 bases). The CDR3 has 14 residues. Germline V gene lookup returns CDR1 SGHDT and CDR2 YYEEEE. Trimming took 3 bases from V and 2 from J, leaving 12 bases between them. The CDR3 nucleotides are TGTGCCAGCAGCTGGCCGGGACAACCCTACGAGCAGTACTTC. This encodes CASSWPGQPYEQYF. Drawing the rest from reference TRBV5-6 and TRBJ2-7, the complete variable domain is DAGVTQSPTHLIKTRGQQVTLRCSPKSGHDTVSWYQQALGQGPQFIFQYYEEEERQRGNFPDRFSGHQFPNYSSELNVNALLLGDSALYLCASSWPGQPYEQYFGPGTRLTVT.

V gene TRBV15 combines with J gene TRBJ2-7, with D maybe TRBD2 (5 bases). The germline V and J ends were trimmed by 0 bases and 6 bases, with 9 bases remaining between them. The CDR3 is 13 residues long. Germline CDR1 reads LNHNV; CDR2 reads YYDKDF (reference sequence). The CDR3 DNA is TGTGCCACCAGCAGAGATAGGGAGTTCGAGCAGTACTTC. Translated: CATSRDREFEQYF.

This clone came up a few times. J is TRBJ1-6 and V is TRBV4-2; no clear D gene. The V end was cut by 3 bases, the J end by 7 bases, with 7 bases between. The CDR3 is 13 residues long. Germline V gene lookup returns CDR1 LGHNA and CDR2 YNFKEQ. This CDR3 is CASSQARNSPLHF. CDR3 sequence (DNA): TGTGCCAGCAGCCAGGCCCGAAATTCACCCCTCCACTTT.

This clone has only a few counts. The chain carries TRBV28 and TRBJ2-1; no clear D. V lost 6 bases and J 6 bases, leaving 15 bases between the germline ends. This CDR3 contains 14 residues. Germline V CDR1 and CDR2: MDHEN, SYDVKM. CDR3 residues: CASRPDSNPNEQFF. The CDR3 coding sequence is TGTGCCAGCAGACCTGACTCCAACCCCAATGAGCAGTTCTTC.

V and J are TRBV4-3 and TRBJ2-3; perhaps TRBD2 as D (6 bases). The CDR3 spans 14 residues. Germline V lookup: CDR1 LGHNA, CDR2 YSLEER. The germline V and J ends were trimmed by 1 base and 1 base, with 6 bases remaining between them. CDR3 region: CASSQAGGTDTQYF. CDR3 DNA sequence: TGCGCCAGCAGCCAAGCGGGGGGCACAGATACGCAGTATTTT.

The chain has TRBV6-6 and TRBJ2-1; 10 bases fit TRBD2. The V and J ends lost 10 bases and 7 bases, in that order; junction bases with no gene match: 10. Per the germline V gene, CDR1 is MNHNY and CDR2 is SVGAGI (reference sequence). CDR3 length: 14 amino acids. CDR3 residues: CATVERGGKNEQFF. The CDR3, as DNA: TGTGCCACCGTGGAGCGGGGGGGAAAGAATGAGCAGTTCTTC.

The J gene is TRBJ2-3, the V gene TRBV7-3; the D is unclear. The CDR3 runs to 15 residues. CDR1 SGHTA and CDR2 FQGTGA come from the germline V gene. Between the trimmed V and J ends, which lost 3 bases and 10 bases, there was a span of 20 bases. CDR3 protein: CASSFYEANTNAQYF. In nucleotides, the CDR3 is TGTGCCAGCAGCTTTTACGAGGCGAACACTAATGCGCAGTATTTT.

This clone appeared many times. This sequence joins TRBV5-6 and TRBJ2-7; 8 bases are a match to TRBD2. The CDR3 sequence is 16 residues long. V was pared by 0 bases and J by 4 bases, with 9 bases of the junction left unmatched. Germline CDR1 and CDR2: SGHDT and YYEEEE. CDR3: CASSLDPTTSVYEQYF. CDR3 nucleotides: TGTGCCAGCAGCTTGGATCCCACGACTAGCGTTTACGAGCAGTACTTC.

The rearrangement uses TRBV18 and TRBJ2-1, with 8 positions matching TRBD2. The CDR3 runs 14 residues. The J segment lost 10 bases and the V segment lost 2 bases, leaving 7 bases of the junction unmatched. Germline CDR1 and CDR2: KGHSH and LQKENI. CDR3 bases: TGTGCCAGCTCACCAGGTAGCGGGAAGGCAGAGCAGTTCTTC. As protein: CASSPGSGKAEQFF.

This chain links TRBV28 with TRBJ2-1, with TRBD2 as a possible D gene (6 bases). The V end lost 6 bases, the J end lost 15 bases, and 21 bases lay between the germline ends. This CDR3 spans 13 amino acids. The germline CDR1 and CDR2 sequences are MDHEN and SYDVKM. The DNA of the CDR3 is TGTGCCAGCAGAACGAACGGGGGTCGCTTGGGGTTCTTC. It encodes CASRTNGGRLGFF. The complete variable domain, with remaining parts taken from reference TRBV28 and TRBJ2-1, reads DVKVTQSSRYLVKRTGEKVFLECVQDMDHENMFWYRQDPGLGLRLIYFSYDVKMKEKGDIPEGYSVSREKKERFSLILESASTNQTSMYLCASRTNGGRLGFFGPGTRLTVL.

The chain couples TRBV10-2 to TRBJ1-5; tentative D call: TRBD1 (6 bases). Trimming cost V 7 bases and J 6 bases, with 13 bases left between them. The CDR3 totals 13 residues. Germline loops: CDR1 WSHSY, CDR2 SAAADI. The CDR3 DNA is TGCGCCAGCACCTGGGGGCTTGCTCAGCCCCAGCATTTT. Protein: CASTWGLAQPQHF.

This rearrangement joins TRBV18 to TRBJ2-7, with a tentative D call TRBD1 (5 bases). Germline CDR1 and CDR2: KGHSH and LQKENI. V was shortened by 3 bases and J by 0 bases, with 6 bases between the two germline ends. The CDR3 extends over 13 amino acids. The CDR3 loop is CASSPGLSYEQYF. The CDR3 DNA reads TGTGCCAGCTCACCGGGGCTCTCCTACGAGCAGTACTTC.

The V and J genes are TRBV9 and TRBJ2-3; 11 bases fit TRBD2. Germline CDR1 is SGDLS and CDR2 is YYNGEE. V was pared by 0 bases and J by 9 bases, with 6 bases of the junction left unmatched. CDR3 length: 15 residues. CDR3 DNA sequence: TGTGCCAGCAGCGTAGATAGCGGGGGGGCGGGAACGCAGTATTTT. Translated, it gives CASSVDSGGAGTQYF.

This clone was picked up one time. As DNA, the CDR3 is TGCGCCAGCAGCTTGGAAGGGACTTATTACAATGAGCAGTTCTTC. It codes for CASSLEGTYYNEQFF. The gene calls are TRBV5-1 and TRBJ2-1; tentatively, D is TRBD2 (6 bases). The CDR3 extends over 15 amino acids. Per germline, CDR1 SGHRS and CDR2 YFSETQ. Trimming removed 0 bases from V and 4 bases from J, with 11 bases in between.

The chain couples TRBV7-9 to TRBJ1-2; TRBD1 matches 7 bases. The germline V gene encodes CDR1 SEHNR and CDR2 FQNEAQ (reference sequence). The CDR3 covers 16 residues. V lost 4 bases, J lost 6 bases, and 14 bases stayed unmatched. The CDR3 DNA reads TGTGCCAGCAGCTCCCGGGACAGCCCTAGCCTCGATGGCTACACCTTC. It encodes CASSSRDSPSLDGYTF.

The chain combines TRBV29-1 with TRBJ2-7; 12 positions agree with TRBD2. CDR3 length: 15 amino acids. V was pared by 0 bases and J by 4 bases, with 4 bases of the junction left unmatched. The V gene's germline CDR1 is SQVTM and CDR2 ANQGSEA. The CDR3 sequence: CSVEDRTSGVYEQYF. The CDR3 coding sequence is TGCAGCGTTGAAGATCGGACTAGCGGGGTTTACGAGCAGTACTTC.

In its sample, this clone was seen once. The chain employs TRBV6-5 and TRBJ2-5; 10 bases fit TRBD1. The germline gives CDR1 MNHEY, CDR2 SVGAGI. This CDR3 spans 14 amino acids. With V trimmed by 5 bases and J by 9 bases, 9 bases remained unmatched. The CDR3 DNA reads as TGTGCCAGCAGTCCGGGACAGGGGCCCGAGTCCCAGTACTTC. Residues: CASSPGQGPESQYF.

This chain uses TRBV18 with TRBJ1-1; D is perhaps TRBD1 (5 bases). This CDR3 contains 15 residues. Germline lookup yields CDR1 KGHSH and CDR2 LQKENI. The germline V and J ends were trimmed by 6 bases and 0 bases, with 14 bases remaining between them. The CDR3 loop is CASSPRGNMNTEAFF. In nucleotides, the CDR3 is TGTGCCAGCTCCCCCCGGGGGAACATGAACACTGAAGCTTTCTTT.

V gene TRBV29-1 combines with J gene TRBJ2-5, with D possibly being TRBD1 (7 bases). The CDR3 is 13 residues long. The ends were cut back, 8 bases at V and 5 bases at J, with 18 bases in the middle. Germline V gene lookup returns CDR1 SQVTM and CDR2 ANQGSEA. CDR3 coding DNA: TGCAGCCTAGCCCAGGGGGGCGCGGAGACCCAGTACTTC. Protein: CSLAQGGAETQYF. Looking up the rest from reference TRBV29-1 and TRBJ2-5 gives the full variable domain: SAVISQKPSRDICQRGTSLTIQCQVDSQVTMMFWYRQQPGQSLTLIATANQGSEATYESGFVIDKFPISRPNLTFSTLTVSNMSPEDSSIYLCSLAQGGAETQYFGPGTRLLVL.

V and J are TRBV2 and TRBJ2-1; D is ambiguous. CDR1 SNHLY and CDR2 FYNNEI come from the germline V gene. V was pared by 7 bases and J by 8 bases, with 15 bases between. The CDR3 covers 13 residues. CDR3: CASKKSRIDEQFF. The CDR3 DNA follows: TGTGCCAGCAAAAAATCTAGGATCGATGAGCAGTTCTTC.

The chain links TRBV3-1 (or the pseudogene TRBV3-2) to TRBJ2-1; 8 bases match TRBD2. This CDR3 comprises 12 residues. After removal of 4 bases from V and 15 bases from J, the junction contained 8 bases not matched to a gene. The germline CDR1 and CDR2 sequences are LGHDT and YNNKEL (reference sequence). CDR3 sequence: CASSLPAGGVFF. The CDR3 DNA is TGTGCCAGCAGCCTACCGGCCGGGGGGGTGTTCTTC.

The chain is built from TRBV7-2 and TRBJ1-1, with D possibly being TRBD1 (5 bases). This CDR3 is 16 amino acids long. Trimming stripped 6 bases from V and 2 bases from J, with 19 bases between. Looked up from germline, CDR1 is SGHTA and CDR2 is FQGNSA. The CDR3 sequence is CASREWGGISNTEAFF. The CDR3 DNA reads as TGTGCCAGCAGAGAGTGGGGGGGGATAAGCAACACTGAAGCTTTCTTT.

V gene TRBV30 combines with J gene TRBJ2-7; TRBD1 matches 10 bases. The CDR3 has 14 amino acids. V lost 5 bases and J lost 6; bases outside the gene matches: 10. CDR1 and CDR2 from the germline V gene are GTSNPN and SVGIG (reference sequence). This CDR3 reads CAWDSGQGNLEQYF. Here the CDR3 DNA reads TGTGCCTGGGACTCGGGACAGGGGAATCTCGAGCAGTACTTC.

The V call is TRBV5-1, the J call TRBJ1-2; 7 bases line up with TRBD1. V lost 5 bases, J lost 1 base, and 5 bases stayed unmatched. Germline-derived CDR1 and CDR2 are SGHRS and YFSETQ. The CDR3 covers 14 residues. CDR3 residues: CASRPGQSNYGYTF. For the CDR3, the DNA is TGCGCCAGCAGGCCGGGACAGAGTAACTATGGCTACACCTTC.

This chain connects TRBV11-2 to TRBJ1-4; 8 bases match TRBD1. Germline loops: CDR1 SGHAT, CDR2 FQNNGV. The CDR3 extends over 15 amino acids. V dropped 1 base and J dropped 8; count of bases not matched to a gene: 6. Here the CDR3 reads CASSLAGTGGEKLFF. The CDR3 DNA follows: TGTGCCAGCAGCTTAGCCGGGACAGGAGGCGAAAAACTGTTTTTT.

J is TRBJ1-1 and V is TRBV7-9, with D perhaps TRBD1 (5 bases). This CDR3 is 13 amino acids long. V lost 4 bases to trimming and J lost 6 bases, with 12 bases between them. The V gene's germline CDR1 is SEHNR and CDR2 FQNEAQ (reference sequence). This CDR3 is CASSSQGSAEAFF. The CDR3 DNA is TGTGCCAGCAGCTCCCAGGGTTCCGCTGAAGCTTTCTTT.

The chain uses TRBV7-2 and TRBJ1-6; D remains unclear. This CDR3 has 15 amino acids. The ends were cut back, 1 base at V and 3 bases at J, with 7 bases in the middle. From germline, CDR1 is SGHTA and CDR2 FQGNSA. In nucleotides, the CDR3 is TGTGCCAGCAGCTTAGAAGGACTCTATAATTCACCCCTCCACTTT. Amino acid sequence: CASSLEGLYNSPLHF.

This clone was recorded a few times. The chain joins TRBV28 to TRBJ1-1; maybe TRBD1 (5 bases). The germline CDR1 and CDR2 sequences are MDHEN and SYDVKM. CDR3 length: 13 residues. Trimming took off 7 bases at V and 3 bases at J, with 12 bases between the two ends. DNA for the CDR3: TGTGCCAGCAAGGTCTGGGGGGACACTGAAGCTTTCTTT. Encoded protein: CASKVWGDTEAFF.